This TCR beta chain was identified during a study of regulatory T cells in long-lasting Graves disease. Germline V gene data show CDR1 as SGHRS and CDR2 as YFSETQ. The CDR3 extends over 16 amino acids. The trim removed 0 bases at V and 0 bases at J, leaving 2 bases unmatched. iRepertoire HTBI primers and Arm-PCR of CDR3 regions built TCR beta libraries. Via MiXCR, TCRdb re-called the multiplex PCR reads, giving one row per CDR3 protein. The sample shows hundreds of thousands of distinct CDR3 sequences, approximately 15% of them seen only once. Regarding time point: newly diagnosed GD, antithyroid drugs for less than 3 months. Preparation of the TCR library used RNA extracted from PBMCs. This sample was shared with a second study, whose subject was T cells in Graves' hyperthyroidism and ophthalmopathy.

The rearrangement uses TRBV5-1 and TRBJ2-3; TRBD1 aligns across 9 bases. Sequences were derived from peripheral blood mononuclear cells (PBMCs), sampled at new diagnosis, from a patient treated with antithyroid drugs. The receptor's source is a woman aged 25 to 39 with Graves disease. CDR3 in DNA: TGCGCCAGCAGCTTGGTTGGGACAGGGAGCACAGATACGCAGTATTTT. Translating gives CASSLVGTGSTDTQYF.